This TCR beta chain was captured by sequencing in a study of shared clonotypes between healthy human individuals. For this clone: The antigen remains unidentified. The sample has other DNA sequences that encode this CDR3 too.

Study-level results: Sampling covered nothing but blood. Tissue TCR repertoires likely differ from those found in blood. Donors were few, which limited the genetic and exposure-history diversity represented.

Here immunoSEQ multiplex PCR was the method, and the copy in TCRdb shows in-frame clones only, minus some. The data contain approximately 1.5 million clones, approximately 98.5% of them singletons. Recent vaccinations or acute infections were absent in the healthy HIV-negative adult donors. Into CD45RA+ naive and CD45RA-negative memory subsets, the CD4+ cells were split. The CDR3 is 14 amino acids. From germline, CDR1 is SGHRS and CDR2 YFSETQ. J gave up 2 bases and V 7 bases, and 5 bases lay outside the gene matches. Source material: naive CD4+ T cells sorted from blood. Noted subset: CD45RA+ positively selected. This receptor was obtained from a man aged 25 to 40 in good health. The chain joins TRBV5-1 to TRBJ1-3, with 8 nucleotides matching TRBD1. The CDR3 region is CASSTGGPGNTIYF. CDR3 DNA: TGCGCCAGCTCTACAGGGGGGCCTGGAAACACCATATATTTT. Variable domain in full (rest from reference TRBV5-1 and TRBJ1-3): KAGVTQTPRYLIKTRGQQVTLSCSPISGHRSVSWYQQTPGQGLQFLFEYFSETQRNKGNFPGRFSGRQFSNSRSEMNVSTLELGDSALYLCASSTGGPGNTIYFGEGSWLTVV.